Listed below are T cell receptor beta chains from one sample, sequenced in a study of cytomegalovirus exposure and HLA in healthy donors. Profiled with immunoSEQ multiplex PCR; TCRdb holds only in-frame clones, not every one. The table shows about 190,000 clones, with roughly 80% occurring only once. Sequencing was performed on PBMCs. Receptors originate from a woman in her late teens or twenties in good health and CMV-seronegative. The CDR3 runs from the conserved cysteine through the conserved F or W. The order of the fields is D gene, J gene, clone size, V gene, CDR3 protein, CDR3 DNA. A D gene is named only where the DNA matches it firmly. Size is stated for part of the rows, as once, few or many counts, or as a class when the clone is expanded.

>-|TRBJ1-1|-|TRBV28
CASSPKQYEAFF
TGTGCCAGCAGTCCAAAACAGTATGAAGCTTTCTTT
>-|TRBJ1-3|-|TRBV4-3
CASSQVSQGPGNTIYF
TGCGCCAGCAGCCAAGTTTCCCAGGGGCCAGGAAACACCATATATTTT
>TRBD2|TRBJ2-1|-|TRBV28
CASSSASTSGRHEQFF
TGTGCCAGCAGTTCGGCAAGCACTAGCGGGAGACATGAGCAGTTCTTC
>TRBD1|TRBJ2-3|-|TRBV28
CATTGASRLDTQYF
TGTGCTACGACAGGGGCCTCCCGGTTGGATACGCAGTATTTT
>TRBD2|TRBJ2-7|-|TRBV10-2
CASSESPSGALREQYF
TGCGCCAGCAGTGAATCCCCCAGCGGGGCTCTAAGGGAGCAGTACTTC
>-|TRBJ2-5|once|TRBV14
CASSQDREGSETQYF
TGTGCCAGCAGCCAAGATCGAGAAGGGAGTGAGACCCAGTACTTC
>TRBD1|TRBJ2-6|-|TRBV5-4
CASSRTGSGANVLTF
TGTGCCAGCAGCCGGACAGGGTCGGGGGCCAACGTCCTGACTTTC
>TRBD1|TRBJ1-4|-|TRBV18
CASSPTRGQDEKLFF
TGTGCCAGCTCACCAACGAGGGGGCAAGATGAAAAACTGTTTTTT
>TRBD2|TRBJ2-1|-|TRBV10-1
CASSDPLAGHNEQFF
TGCGCCAGCAGTGATCCGCTAGCGGGCCACAATGAGCAGTTCTTC
>-|TRBJ1-1|-|TRBV19
CASKDKDTEAFF
TGTGCCAGTAAGGACAAAGACACTGAAGCTTTCTTT
>-|TRBJ2-3|-|TRBV11-2
CASSLYSSTDTQYF
TGTGCCAGCAGCTTGTACAGTAGCACAGATACGCAGTATTTT
>-|TRBJ1-1|-|TRBV4-3
CASSQDGAGGQNTEAFF
TGCGCCAGCAGCCAAGATGGGGCGGGGGGGCAGAACACTGAAGCTTTCTTT
>-|TRBJ2-1|-|TRBV29-1
CSVEGQGRNEQFF
TGCAGCGTTGAGGGGCAGGGTAGGAATGAGCAGTTCTTC
>TRBD2|TRBJ2-3|-|TRBV5-1
CASSTGTSGTDTQYF
TGCGCCAGCAGCACTGGGACTAGCGGCACAGATACGCAGTATTTT
>TRBD1|TRBJ2-7|-|TRBV2
CASSGRTGRSYEQYF
TGTGCCAGCAGTGGAAGGACAGGGAGGTCCTACGAGCAGTACTTC
>TRBD1|TRBJ1-4|-|TRBV28
CASSPGQATNEKLFF
TGTGCCAGCAGTCCTGGACAGGCAACTAATGAAAAACTGTTTTTT
>-|TRBJ2-2|few|TRBV10-1
CASSESYRTGELFF
TGCGCCAGCAGTGAGTCGTATCGCACCGGGGAGCTGTTTTTT
>-|TRBJ1-2|-|TRBV7-8
CASSFIVANYGYTF
TGTGCCAGCAGCTTCATCGTAGCTAACTATGGCTACACCTTC
>-|TRBJ2-5|-|TRBV20-1
CSARSLETQYF
TGCAGTGCGCGGTCTCTGGAGACCCAGTACTTC
>TRBD2|TRBJ2-1|-|TRBV10-2
CASSVSASGLFYNEQFF
TGCGCCAGCAGTGTATCGGCTAGCGGGCTGTTTTACAATGAGCAGTTCTTC
>-|TRBJ2-7|few|TRBV10-1
CASSESNYYEQYF
TGCGCCAGCAGTGAGTCCAACTACTACGAGCAGTACTTC
>TRBD2|TRBJ2-5|-|TRBV28
CASTTIETGGRMLALLGTQYF
TGTGCCAGCACCACGATAGAGACCGGGGGGAGGATGCTCGCCTTATTAGGAACCCAGTACTTC
>TRBD1|TRBJ1-1|-|TRBV13
CASSIYRQGANTEAFF
TGTGCCAGCAGCATTTACCGACAGGGCGCGAACACTGAAGCTTTCTTT
>TRBD1|TRBJ2-4|-|TRBV5-1
CASSQGQGVRGQNIQYF
TGCGCCAGCAGCCAAGGACAGGGGGTTCGGGGACAAAACATTCAGTACTTC
>-|TRBJ2-5|-|TRBV7-9
CASSFGGIRETQYF
TGTGCCAGCAGCTTCGGGGGTATTAGAGAGACCCAGTACTTC
>TRBD1|TRBJ1-1|-|TRBV5-6
CASSLALTGGAEAFF
TGTGCCAGCAGCTTGGCCCTCACAGGGGGCGCGGAAGCTTTCTTT
>TRBD1|TRBJ1-1|-|TRBV4-3
CASSQGQVGNTEAFF
TGCGCCAGCAGCCAGGGACAGGTAGGGAACACTGAAGCTTTCTTT
>TRBD1|TRBJ1-4|-|TRBV6-4
CASRPGTGALEKLFF
TGTGCCAGCAGGCCGGGTACAGGGGCGCTTGAAAAACTGTTTTTT
>TRBD2|TRBJ2-1|-|TRBV7-2
CASSGGLAGGGEQFF
TGTGCCAGCAGCGGGGGACTAGCGGGAGGCGGGGAGCAGTTCTTC
>TRBD1|TRBJ2-5|-|TRBV5-1
CASSLGTGLETQYF
TGCGCCAGCAGCTTAGGGACAGGGCTAGAGACCCAGTACTTC
>TRBD2|TRBJ2-1|-|TRBV14
CASSQDRTSLVINEQFF
TGTGCCAGCAGCCAAGATCGGACTAGCTTGGTTATCAATGAGCAGTTCTTC
>TRBD2|TRBJ2-1|-|TRBV7-8
CASSLAYVSSGRGNEQFF
TGTGCCAGCAGCTTAGCATATGTTTCGAGCGGGAGGGGCAATGAGCAGTTCTTC